This T cell receptor beta chain was recorded in a study of control samples from healthy donors and cancer patients. The data were produced by immunoSEQ multiplex PCR, yet TCRdb's version contains in-frame clones alone and is incomplete. Counted here are roughly 80,000 clones, around 90% occurring once; the ten biggest clones make up roughly 2%. The CDR3 covers 16 residues. In germline, CDR1 is SEHNR, CDR2 FQNEAQ (reference sequence). The V segment lost 5 bases and the J segment 8 bases; nucleotides outside the gene matches: 15. This chain joins TRBV7-9 and TRBJ2-1, with TRBD1 matching 7 bases. The receptor comes from a woman between 55 and 75 years old with head and neck cancer. The sample taken for sequencing was PBMCs. CDR3 protein: CASSTSDRVIFHEQFF. The CDR3 DNA is TGTGCCAGCAGCACATCCGACAGGGTGATATTCCATGAGCAGTTCTTC.